Shown below are 4 T cell receptor beta chains from a single sample sequenced in a study of cytomegalovirus exposure and HLA in healthy donors. The study ran its PCR with 60 Vbeta and 13 Jbeta primers. Repertoires were generated with immunoSEQ multiplex PCR, while TCRdb's copy carries only in-frame clones and drops some. The data show 150,000 to 200,000 clones, over 70% seen once. Material for sequencing was PBMCs. These receptors were collected from a woman under 30 in good health and CMV-seropositive.

The rearrangement links TRBV2 to TRBJ2-3; 13 bases are a match to TRBD2. The germline V gene encodes CDR1 SNHLY and CDR2 FYNNEI. V was pared by 7 bases and J by 0 bases, with 19 bases of the junction left unmatched. The CDR3 is 21 residues long. DNA for the CDR3: TGTGCCAGCAACGGAATACGACTAGCGGGGGGCCCCGGAACTAGCACAGATACGCAGTATTTT. It translates to CASNGIRLAGGPGTSTDTQYF.

There are a few counts of this clone. The genes are TRBV25-1 and TRBJ1-2; D possibly corresponds to TRBD1 (6 bases). The CDR3 spans 13 residues. V lost 6 bases and J 3 bases, leaving 11 bases between the germline ends. The germline gives CDR1 MGHDK, CDR2 SYGVNS. The CDR3 reads CASRGQLYYGYTF. In nucleotides, the CDR3 is TGTGCCAGCAGAGGACAGCTTTACTATGGCTACACCTTC.

The count of this clone is one. The chain couples TRBV6-1 to TRBJ1-2; D gene ambiguous. V dropped 6 bases and J dropped 3 bases, with 17 bases sitting between them. This CDR3 has 15 amino acids. The V gene's germline CDR1 is MNHNS and CDR2 SASEGT. Here the CDR3 DNA reads TGTGCCAGCAGACCCGTCGATGAGGTCTACTATGGCTACACCTTC. As protein: CASRPVDEVYYGYTF.

This clone has just one count. This chain uses TRBV6-4 with TRBJ2-3; D is possibly TRBD2 (5 bases). Germline CDR1 MRHNA, CDR2 SNTAGT. The CDR3 spans 15 residues. Trimming left V 4 bases short and J 4 bases short, with 15 bases between. CDR3 DNA: TGTGCCAGCAGTGTCTCGCGGGCCCCCCCAGATACGCAGTATTTT. Translation gives CASSVSRAPPDTQYF.